This TCR beta chain was identified during a study of T cell changes during pregnancy in multiple sclerosis. Measured with immunoSEQ multiplex PCR; TCRdb has only the in-frame clones, and not every one. The table lists about 40,000 clones, over 75% of them singletons. The V end was cut by 5 bases, the J end by 2 bases, with 14 bases between. CDR3 length: 15 residues. CDR1 SGDLS and CDR2 YYNGEE come from the germline V gene. The V gene is TRBV9, the J gene TRBJ2-1; tentative D call: TRBD1 (6 bases). The TCR sequence derives from a female donor with multiple sclerosis, enrolled in a pregnancy study. The sequenced sample was CD4+ T cells from peripheral blood mononuclear cells, obtained before pregnancy. The CDR3 is CASSPAGAAYNEQFF. The CDR3 DNA follows: TGTGCCAGCAGTCCTGCAGGGGCGGCCTACAATGAGCAGTTCTTC.